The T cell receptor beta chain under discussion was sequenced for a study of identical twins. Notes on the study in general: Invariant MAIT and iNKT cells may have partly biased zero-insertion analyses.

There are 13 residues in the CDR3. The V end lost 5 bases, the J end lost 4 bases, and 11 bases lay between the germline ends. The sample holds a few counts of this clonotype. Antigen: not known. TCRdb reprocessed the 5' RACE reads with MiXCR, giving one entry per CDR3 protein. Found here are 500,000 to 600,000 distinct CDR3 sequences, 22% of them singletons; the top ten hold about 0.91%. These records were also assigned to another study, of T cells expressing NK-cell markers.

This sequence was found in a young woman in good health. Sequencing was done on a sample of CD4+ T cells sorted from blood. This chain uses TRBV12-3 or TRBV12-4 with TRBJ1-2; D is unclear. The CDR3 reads CASSATEAYGYTF. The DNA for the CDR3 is TGTGCCAGCAGTGCCACGGAAGCCTATGGCTACACCTTC.